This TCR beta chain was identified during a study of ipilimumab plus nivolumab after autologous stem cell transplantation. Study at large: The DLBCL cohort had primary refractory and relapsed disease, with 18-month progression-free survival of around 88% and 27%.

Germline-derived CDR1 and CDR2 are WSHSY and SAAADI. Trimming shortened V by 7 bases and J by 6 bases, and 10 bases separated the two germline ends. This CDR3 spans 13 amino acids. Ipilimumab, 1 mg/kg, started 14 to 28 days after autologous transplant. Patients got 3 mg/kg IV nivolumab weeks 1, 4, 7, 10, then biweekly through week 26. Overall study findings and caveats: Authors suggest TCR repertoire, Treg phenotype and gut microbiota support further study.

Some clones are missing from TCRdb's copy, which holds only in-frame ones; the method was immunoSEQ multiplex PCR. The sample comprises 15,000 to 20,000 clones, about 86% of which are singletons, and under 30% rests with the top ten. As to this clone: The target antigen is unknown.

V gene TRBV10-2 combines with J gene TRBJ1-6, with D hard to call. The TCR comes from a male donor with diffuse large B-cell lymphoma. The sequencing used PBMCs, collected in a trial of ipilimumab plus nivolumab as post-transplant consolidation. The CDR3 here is CASMVEGNSPLHF. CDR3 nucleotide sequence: TGCGCCAGCATGGTGGAGGGTAATTCACCCCTCCACTTT.